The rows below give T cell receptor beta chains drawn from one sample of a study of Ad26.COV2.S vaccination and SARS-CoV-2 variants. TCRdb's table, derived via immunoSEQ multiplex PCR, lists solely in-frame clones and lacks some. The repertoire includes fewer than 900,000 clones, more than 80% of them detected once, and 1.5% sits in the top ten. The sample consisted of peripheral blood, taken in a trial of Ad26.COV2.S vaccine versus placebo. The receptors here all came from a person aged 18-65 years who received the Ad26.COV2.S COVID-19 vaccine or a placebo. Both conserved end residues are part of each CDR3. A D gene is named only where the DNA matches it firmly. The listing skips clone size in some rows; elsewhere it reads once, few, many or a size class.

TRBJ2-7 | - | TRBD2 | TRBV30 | CAWQAGVTEQYF | TGTGCCTGGCAGGCGGGAGTCACCGAGCAGTACTTC
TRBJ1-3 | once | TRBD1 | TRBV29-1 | CSVELWDRGRTFSGNTIYF | TGCAGCGTTGAATTGTGGGACAGGGGGCGAACCTTCTCTGGAAACACCATATATTTT
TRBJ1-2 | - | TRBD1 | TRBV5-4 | CASSLAGDSYNYGYTF | TGTGCCAGCAGCTTGGCGGGGGACAGCTACAACTATGGCTACACCTTC
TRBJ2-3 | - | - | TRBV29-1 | CSVIGGRRSTDTQYF | TGCAGCGTCATCGGGGGTAGGAGAAGCACAGATACGCAGTATTTT
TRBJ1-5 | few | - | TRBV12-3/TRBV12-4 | CASNQGSNQPQHF | TGTGCCAGCAACCAGGGGAGCAATCAGCCCCAGCATTTT
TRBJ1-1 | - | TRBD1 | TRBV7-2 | CASSFGDSLGTEAFF | TGTGCCAGCAGCTTCGGGGACAGCTTGGGGACTGAAGCTTTCTTT
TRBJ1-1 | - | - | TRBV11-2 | CASSLRVPNTEAFF | TGTGCCAGCAGCTTACGGGTACCGAACACTGAAGCTTTCTTT
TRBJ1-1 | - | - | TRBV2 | CASIQNLGTEAFF | TGTGCCAGCATACAGAACCTCGGCACTGAAGCTTTCTTT
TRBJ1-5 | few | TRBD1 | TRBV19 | CASQGQGNQPQHF | TGTGCCAGTCAAGGACAGGGCAATCAGCCCCAGCATTTT
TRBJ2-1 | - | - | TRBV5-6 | CASSATSPFGNEQFF | TGTGCCAGCAGCGCAACTAGCCCCTTCGGCAATGAGCAGTTCTTC
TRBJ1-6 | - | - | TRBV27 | CASTLGGPAGSPLHF | TGTGCCAGCACCCTCGGGGGGCCTGCCGGCTCACCCCTCCACTTT
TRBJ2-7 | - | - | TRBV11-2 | CASSLDGQVYEQYF | TGTGCCAGCAGCTTAGATGGGCAGGTCTACGAGCAGTACTTC
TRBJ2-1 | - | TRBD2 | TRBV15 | CATSRRLLAGGINEQFF | TGTGCCACCAGCAGGAGGCTACTAGCGGGAGGGATCAATGAGCAGTTCTTC
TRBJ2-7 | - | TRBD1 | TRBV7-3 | CASSLTGDRTYEQYF | TGTGCCAGCAGCTTAACGGGGGACAGAACCTACGAGCAGTACTTC
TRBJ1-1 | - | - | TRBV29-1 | CSVGTDKNTEAFF | TGCAGCGTGGGGACCGACAAGAACACTGAAGCTTTCTTT
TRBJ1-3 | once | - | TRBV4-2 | CASSQVATRTIYF | TGTGCCAGCAGCCAAGTAGCTACACGCACCATATATTTT
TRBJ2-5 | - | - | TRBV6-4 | CARRWYQETQYF | TGTGCCAGGAGGTGGTACCAAGAGACCCAGTACTTC
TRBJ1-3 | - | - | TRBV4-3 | CASSQERPPSGNTIYF | TGCGCCAGCAGCCAAGAAAGGCCACCCTCTGGAAACACCATATATTTT
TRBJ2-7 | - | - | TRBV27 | CGAGTSYEQYF | TGTGGGGCGGGCACTAGTTACGAGCAGTACTTC
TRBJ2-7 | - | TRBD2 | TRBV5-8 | CASSLSGGSSYEQYF | TGTGCCAGCAGCTTGAGCGGGGGGTCATCCTACGAGCAGTACTTC
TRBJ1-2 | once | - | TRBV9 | CASTLIRDAGNYGYTF | TGTGCCAGCACCCTCATCAGGGATGCGGGGAACTATGGCTACACCTTC
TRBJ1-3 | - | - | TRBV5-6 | CASSLRTIYF | TGTGCCAGCAGCTTAAGGACCATATATTTT
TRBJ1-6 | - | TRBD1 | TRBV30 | CAWSGQGDSPLHF | TGTGCCTGGAGCGGACAGGGGGACTCACCCCTCCACTTT
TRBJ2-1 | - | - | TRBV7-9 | CASSPIQGDEQFF | TGTGCCAGCAGTCCAATCCAGGGCGATGAGCAGTTCTTC
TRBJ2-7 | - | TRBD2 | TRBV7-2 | CASSLGTSPPYEQYF | TGTGCCAGCAGCCTAGGGACTAGTCCCCCCTACGAGCAGTACTTC
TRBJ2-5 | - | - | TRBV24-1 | CATSPDREVCLDQETQYF | TGTGCCACCAGTCCCGACAGGGAGGTCTGTCTGGACCAAGAGACCCAGTACTTC
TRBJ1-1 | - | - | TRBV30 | CAWSVGTLNTEAFF | TGTGCCTGGAGTGTCGGGACACTGAACACTGAAGCTTTCTTT
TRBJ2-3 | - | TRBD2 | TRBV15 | CATSRDRGEWGTDTQYF | TGTGCCACCAGCAGAGATCGGGGGGAGTGGGGCACAGATACGCAGTATTTT
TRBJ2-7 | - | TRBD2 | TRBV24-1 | CATSDWGGDEQYF | TGTGCCACCAGTGATTGGGGAGGGGACGAGCAGTACTTC
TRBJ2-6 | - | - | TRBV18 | CASSPLEGTGANVLTF | TGTGCCAGCTCCCCCCTGGAGGGGACAGGGGCCAACGTCCTGACTTTC
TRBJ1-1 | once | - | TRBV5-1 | CASSFGGLTEAFF | TGCGCCAGCAGCTTTGGGGGGCTCACTGAAGCTTTCTTT
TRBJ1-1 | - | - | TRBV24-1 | CATSDEGYGAFF | TGTGCCACCAGTGATGAAGGGTATGGAGCTTTCTTT
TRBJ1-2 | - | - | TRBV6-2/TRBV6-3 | CASSYSRAGPRPYGYTF | TGTGCCAGCAGTTACTCGCGGGCAGGGCCTCGTCCCTATGGCTACACCTTC
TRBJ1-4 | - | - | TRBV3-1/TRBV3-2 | CASSQAEVQIDEKLFF | TGTGCCAGCAGCCAAGCTGAGGTACAGATAGACGAAAAACTGTTTTTT
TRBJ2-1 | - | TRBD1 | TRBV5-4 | CASSPTGVRDEQFF | TGTGCCAGCAGTCCTACAGGGGTGCGCGATGAGCAGTTCTTC
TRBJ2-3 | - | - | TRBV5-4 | CASSRGLGTDTQYF | TGTGCCAGCAGCAGAGGACTGGGCACAGATACGCAGTATTTT
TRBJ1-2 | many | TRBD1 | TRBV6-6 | CASSLGDRETKGYTF | TGTGCCAGCAGCTTAGGAGACAGGGAAACGAAGGGCTACACCTTC
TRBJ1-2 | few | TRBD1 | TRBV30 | CAWSGQGAQREANYGYTF | TGTGCCTGGAGTGGACAGGGGGCGCAGAGGGAAGCTAACTATGGCTACACCTTC
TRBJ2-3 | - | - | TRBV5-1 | CASSFGVSIPPDTQYF | TGCGCCAGCAGCTTTGGCGTCAGCATCCCCCCAGATACGCAGTATTTT
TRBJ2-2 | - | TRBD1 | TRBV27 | CASRPGQATGELFF | TGTGCCAGCAGACCGGGACAGGCCACCGGGGAGCTGTTTTTT
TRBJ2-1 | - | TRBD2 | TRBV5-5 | CASSLSPSGSMNEQFF | TGTGCCAGCAGCTTGTCCCCTAGCGGGAGCATGAATGAGCAGTTCTTC
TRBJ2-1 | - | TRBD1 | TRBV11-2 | CASSLVGDRNNEQFF | TGTGCCAGCAGCTTAGTGGGGGACAGAAACAATGAGCAGTTCTTC
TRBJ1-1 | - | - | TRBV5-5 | CASSLDNPNTEAFF | TGTGCCAGCAGCTTGGACAACCCGAACACTGAAGCTTTCTTT
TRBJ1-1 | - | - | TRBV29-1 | CSVVRARETEAFF | TGCAGCGTTGTGAGGGCTCGAGAGACTGAAGCTTTCTTT
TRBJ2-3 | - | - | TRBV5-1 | CASSLVGDYTQYF | TGCGCCAGCAGCTTGGTTGGGGACTATACGCAGTATTTT
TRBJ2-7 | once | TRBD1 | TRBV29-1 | CSAMGQLDEQYF | TGCAGCGCTATGGGACAGCTGGACGAGCAGTACTTC